These 32 T cell receptor beta chains share one sample of origin, sequenced in a study of cytomegalovirus exposure and HLA in healthy donors (dated by TCRdb to 2017 to 2019). The library was produced with the immunoSEQ multiplex PCR assay. For the multiplex PCR, a mixture combining 60 forward primers for TCR Vbeta segments and 13 reverse primers for TCR Jbeta segments was used. TCRdb holds this immuneACCESS table with in-frame rearrangements only. Some clones are missing; in checked studies, unresolved V genes explain under half, and the rest has no known cause. A total of 150,000 to 200,000 clones appear in this sample, roughly 90% of them only once. In total, the top ten clones hold around 0.99% of the sample. The specimen sequenced was PBMCs. These receptors all stem from a boy between 2 and 10 years old in good health and CMV-seronegative.

This sequence joins TRBV28 and TRBJ1-1; TRBD1 matches 7 bases. The CDR3 loop spans 17 amino acids. Unmatched junction bases numbered 11, after V lost 4 bases and J lost 0 bases. Germline V CDR1 and CDR2: MDHEN, SYDVKM. This chain's CDR3 is CASSSTGRNSMNTEAFF. DNA of the CDR3: TGTGCCAGCAGTTCGACAGGGCGGAACTCTATGAACACTGAAGCTTTCTTT.

V is TRBV5-1 and J is TRBJ1-2; TRBD1 matches 8 bases. This CDR3 spans 14 amino acids. V was pared by 0 bases and J by 8 bases, with 6 bases of the junction left unmatched. The V gene's germline CDR1 is SGHRS and CDR2 YFSETQ. The chain's CDR3 is CASSLAQGAGGYTF. CDR3 nucleotides: TGCGCCAGCAGCTTGGCGCAGGGGGCTGGCGGCTACACCTTC.

Only one count was recorded for this clone. V is TRBV5-6 and J is TRBJ2-1, with 10 bases matching TRBD2. Germline values: CDR1 SGHDT, CDR2 YYEEEE. Losses at the gene ends were 6 bases for V and 2 bases for J; bases not matched to a gene: 5. The CDR3 extends over 15 amino acids. The CDR3 DNA reads as TGTGCCAGCATCTTAGCGGGAGGCACCTACAATGAGCAGTTCTTC. Translated: CASILAGGTYNEQFF.

This clone was seen once. At one boundary the junction diverges from the germline segment, which might be a read error. Other DNA sequences in this sample translate to the same CDR3. CDR3 DNA sequence: TGTGCCAGCAGTATGGGACAGGGTCGATCCTACGAGCAGTACTTT. This gives the protein CASSMGQGRSYEQYF. The V gene is TRBV28, the J gene TRBJ2-7; 9 bases align to TRBD1. Germline V gene lookup returns CDR1 MDHEN and CDR2 SYDVKM. CDR3 length: 15 amino acids.

This chain joins TRBV7-3 and TRBJ2-5, with D uncertain. The CDR3 contains 13 residues. In germline, CDR1 is SGHTA, CDR2 FQGTGA. V gave up 5 bases and J gave up 0 bases, with 7 bases separating them. The DNA for the CDR3 is TGTGCCAGCAGCACATCGTACCAAGAGACCCAGTACTTC. It is translated as CASSTSYQETQYF.

As DNA, the CDR3 is TGTGCCAGCAGTTTCTGGGCTAGCGGGGGCCGCGGCACAGATACGCAGTATTTT. Protein product: CASSFWASGGRGTDTQYF. V and J are TRBV27 and TRBJ2-3, with 10 bases matching TRBD2. This CDR3 spans 18 amino acids. J was trimmed by 1 base and V by 3 bases; bases with no gene match: 10. Germline loops: CDR1 MNHEY, CDR2 SMNVEV (reference sequence).

The chain employs TRBV27 and TRBJ2-6, with 13 bases aligning to TRBD2. With 2 bases clipped from V and 3 bases from J, the junction kept 16 bases outside the gene matches. This CDR3 contains 22 residues. Looked up from germline, CDR1 is MNHEY and CDR2 is SMNVEV (reference sequence). The CDR3 spells CASSLVKWGRWTSGSGANVLTF. Written as DNA, the CDR3 is TGTGCCAGCAGTTTAGTTAAGTGGGGGCGCTGGACTAGCGGGAGTGGGGCCAACGTCCTGACTTTC.

The chain is built from TRBV5-1 and TRBJ2-1; D may be TRBD2 (5 bases). Germline assignment: CDR1 SGHRS and CDR2 YFSETQ. Deletions cut 2 bases from V and 4 bases from J, with 16 bases between. The CDR3 length is 16 residues. As DNA, the CDR3 is TGCGCCAGCAGCTTCCCTAGTAGCGAACAGTACAATGAGCAGTTCTTC. It specifies CASSFPSSEQYNEQFF.

The chain links TRBV13 to TRBJ1-6, with 10 bases aligning to TRBD1. CDR3 length equals 17 residues. The ends lost 5 bases at V and 7 bases at J; junction bases unmatched: 11. Germline V lookup: CDR1 PRHDT, CDR2 FYEKMQ (reference sequence). This CDR3 is CASSPTEGQGRNSPLHF. The CDR3 DNA sequence: TGTGCCAGCAGCCCCACCGAGGGACAGGGGAGGAATTCACCCCTCCACTTT.

The chain recombines TRBV11-2 with TRBJ1-3; weak D call: TRBD1 (6 bases). The CDR3 has 15 amino acids. V lost 7 bases, J lost 1 base, and 14 bases lay in between. Germline loops: CDR1 SGHAT, CDR2 FQNNGV. The CDR3 region is CASTDYRVSGNTIYF. The CDR3 DNA sequence: TGTGCCAGCACCGATTACAGGGTATCTGGAAACACCATATATTTT.

CDR3 region: CASSAAGGGAYEQYF. As DNA, the CDR3 is TGTGCCAGCAGTGCCGCCGGTGGCGGCGCCTACGAGCAGTACTTC. The rearrangement joins TRBV28 to TRBJ2-7; no firm D call. V dropped 5 bases and J dropped 2 bases, with 16 bases sitting between them. The CDR3 contains 15 residues. CDR1 is MDHEN and CDR2 is SYDVKM in the germline V gene.

V usage is TRBV6-6 and J usage is TRBJ1-6, with 9 nucleotides matching TRBD1. This CDR3 region has 15 residues. CDR1 and CDR2 (germline): MNHNY, SVGAGI (reference sequence). V dropped 2 bases and J dropped 6; count of bases not matched to a gene: 2. DNA for the CDR3: TGTGCCAGCAGTTACCCGGGACAGGGTAATTCACCCCTCCACTTT. This sequence encodes CASSYPGQGNSPLHF.

The chain is built from TRBV21-1 and TRBJ2-5; the table's D call TRBD1 went unverified against the DNA. TRBV21-1 is an annotated pseudogene. This CDR3 has 12 amino acids. The CDR3 DNA reads as TGTGCCAGTGATGGGACAGAAGAGACCCAGTACTTC. It specifies CASDGTEETQYF.

The rearrangement uses TRBV19 and TRBJ1-1; D gene unclear. Trimming cost V 6 bases and J 6 bases, with 14 bases left between them. CDR1 is LNHDA, CDR2 SQIVND, per germline (reference sequence). This CDR3 comprises 13 residues. The CDR3 loop is CASRSQYRSEAFF. CDR3 nucleotides: TGTGCCAGTAGATCACAGTATCGGTCTGAAGCTTTCTTT.

This clone was counted once. J is TRBJ2-5 and V is TRBV2, with 10 bases that match TRBD2. The germline gives CDR1 SNHLY, CDR2 FYNNEI. This CDR3 comprises 21 residues. V trimming: 7 bases; J trimming: 2 bases; junction bases outside the gene matches: 25. CDR3 in DNA: TGTGCCAGCAAGCCCATCCGACAGGGAAGGACTAGCGGAGGGAATCAAGAGACCCAGTACTTC. Translated, it gives CASKPIRQGRTSGGNQETQYF.

The chain employs TRBV5-1 and TRBJ2-3; 7 bases are a match to TRBD2. V was pared by 2 bases and J by 3 bases, with 3 bases of the junction left unmatched. Germline V gene data show CDR1 as SGHRS and CDR2 as YFSETQ. This CDR3 is 14 amino acids long. CDR3 DNA: TGCGCCAGCAGCTTTAACGGGGGGACAGATACGCAGTATTTT. Its translation: CASSFNGGTDTQYF. The entire variable domain, with the rest obtained from reference TRBV5-1 and TRBJ2-3, is as follows: KAGVTQTPRYLIKTRGQQVTLSCSPISGHRSVSWYQQTPGQGLQFLFEYFSETQRNKGNFPGRFSGRQFSNSRSEMNVSTLELGDSALYLCASSFNGGTDTQYFGPGTRLTVL.

The chain joins TRBV5-1 to TRBJ1-2; D is ambiguous. With 5 bases removed from V and 5 bases from J, the gap between germline ends came to 7 bases. CDR3 length equals 11 residues. Germline V gene lookup returns CDR1 SGHRS and CDR2 YFSETQ. CDR3 nucleotide sequence: TGCGCCAGCAGTGGAGGATATGGCTACACCTTC. This translates into CASSGGYGYTF.

This chain joins TRBV6-1 and TRBJ2-1, with TRBD1 as a possible D gene (6 bases). Germline-derived CDR1 and CDR2 are MNHNS and SASEGT. V was cut by 1 base and J by 6 bases, with 13 bases left in between. The CDR3 is made up of 15 amino acids. The CDR3 loop reads CASSEGSQGLNEQFF. CDR3 DNA sequence: TGTGCCAGCAGTGAAGGTTCTCAGGGGCTCAATGAGCAGTTCTTC.

This clone was detected many times. The genes are TRBV4-2 and TRBJ2-6; unclear D gene. The germline V gene encodes CDR1 LGHNA and CDR2 YNFKEQ. There are 15 residues in the CDR3. V dropped 0 bases and J dropped 0 bases, with 3 bases sitting between them. CDR3 DNA sequence: TGTGCCAGCAGCCAAGACAACTCTGGGGCCAACGTCCTGACTTTC. Translating gives CASSQDNSGANVLTF.

The chain couples TRBV6-6 to TRBJ1-1; weak D call: TRBD1 (5 bases). This CDR3 spans 14 amino acids. V was cut by 2 bases and J by 1 base, with 8 bases left in between. CDR1 MNHNY and CDR2 SVGAGI come from the germline V gene (reference sequence). The CDR3 DNA is TGTGCCAGCAGTTACACGCAGGGGAACACTGAAGCTTTCTTT. It is translated as CASSYTQGNTEAFF.

This CDR3 reads CASSLRGATNEKLFF. In DNA form, the CDR3 reads TGTGCCAGCAGCTTGAGAGGAGCAACTAATGAAAAACTGTTTTTT. This chain joins TRBV5-4 and TRBJ1-4; no firm D call. The germline V gene encodes CDR1 SGHNT and CDR2 YYREEE (reference sequence). This CDR3 region has 15 residues. With 1 base removed from V and 0 bases from J, the gap between germline ends came to 7 bases.

V is TRBV19 and J is TRBJ2-1; D unresolved. The CDR3 has 14 amino acids. V lost 4 bases to trimming and J lost 0 bases, with 7 bases between them. Germline V lookup: CDR1 LNHDA, CDR2 SQIVND (reference sequence). The CDR3 nucleotides are TGTGCCAGTAGTACGACAAGCTCCTACAATGAGCAGTTCTTC. Translated, it gives CASSTTSSYNEQFF.

This chain connects TRBV7-9 to TRBJ2-5; no definite D call. V was cut by 5 bases and J by 2 bases, with 18 bases left in between. From germline, CDR1 is SEHNR and CDR2 FQNEAQ (reference sequence). The CDR3 is 16 amino acids. The CDR3 is CASSPGLAASQETQYF. Written as DNA, the CDR3 is TGTGCCAGCAGCCCTGGCCTGGCAGCGTCTCAAGAGACCCAGTACTTC. Variable domain in full (rest from reference TRBV7-9 and TRBJ2-5): DTGVSQNPRHKITKRGQNVTFRCDPISEHNRLYWYRQTLGQGPEFLTYFQNEAQLEKSRLLSDRFSAERPKGSFSTLEIQRTEQGDSAMYLCASSPGLAASQETQYFGPGTRLLVL.

This rearrangement joins TRBV2 to TRBJ2-6, with D unclear. Germline V gene lookup returns CDR1 SNHLY and CDR2 FYNNEI. V lost 4 bases and J lost 0, with 10 bases in between. The CDR3 sequence is 16 residues long. The CDR3 DNA reads TGTGCCAGCAGTGGGGTCAGAGGCTCTGGGGCCAACGTCCTGACTTTC. Residues: CASSGVRGSGANVLTF. Filled out from reference TRBV2 and TRBJ2-6, the complete variable domain reads EPEVTQTPSHQVTQMGQEVILRCVPISNHLYFYWYRQILGQKVEFLVSFYNNEISEKSEIFDDQFSVERPDGSNFTLKIRSTKLEDSAMYFCASSGVRGSGANVLTFGAGSRLTVL.

The CDR3 bases are TGTGCCAGCAGCACATACACTATTCCTGGCTACACCTTC. It specifies CASSTYTIPGYTF. The chain uses TRBV28 and TRBJ1-2; D unclear. CDR1 is MDHEN, CDR2 SYDVKM, per germline. This CDR3 region has 13 residues. Trimming removed 6 bases at V and 7 bases at J, with 15 bases between.

This chain joins TRBV30 and TRBJ1-1; possibly TRBD1 for D (5 bases). Germline V CDR1 and CDR2: GTSNPN, SVGIG (reference sequence). The CDR3 contains 11 residues. The CDR3 here is CAHERDFEAFF. The CDR3 DNA reads TGTGCGCATGAGAGGGACTTTGAAGCTTTCTTT.

This rearrangement joins TRBV2 to TRBJ1-1; D gene unclear. CDR3 length: 12 residues. Trimming shortened V by 8 bases and J by 2 bases, and 9 bases separated the two germline ends. CDR1 and CDR2 (germline): SNHLY, FYNNEI. The CDR3 DNA sequence: TGTGCCAGCTCCGCGTCTAACACTGAAGCTTTCTTT. Its translation: CASSASNTEAFF.

The V call is TRBV28, the J call TRBJ2-7; 10 nucleotides agree with TRBD2. Germline V gene lookup returns CDR1 MDHEN and CDR2 SYDVKM. This CDR3 is built from 15 residues. The ends lost 5 bases at V and 5 bases at J; junction bases unmatched: 9. This chain's CDR3 is CASSLTASGSHEQYF. CDR3 nucleotide sequence: TGTGCCAGCAGTCTCACGGCTAGCGGGAGCCACGAGCAGTACTTC.

To note about this clone: The junction and the germline gene differ at one end; a read error may be behind it. The chain recombines TRBV7-9 with TRBJ1-2; 7 bases match TRBD1. CDR1 is SEHNR and CDR2 is FQNEAQ in the germline V gene (reference sequence). This CDR3 is built from 12 residues. CDR3 bases: TGTTCCAGCACAGAGGGGGCGCATGGCTACACCTTC. Amino acid sequence: CSSTEGAHGYTF.

This clone has just one count. The chain uses TRBV5-4 and TRBJ2-2, with D tentatively TRBD1 (6 bases). Looked up from germline, CDR1 is SGHNT and CDR2 is YYREEE (reference sequence). V shed 4 bases and J shed 0 bases, with 13 bases lying between them. The CDR3 covers 16 residues. The CDR3 nucleotides read TGTGCCAGCAGCCCTACAGGGACGGCGAACACCGGGGAGCTGTTTTTT. It translates to CASSPTGTANTGELFF.

The chain is built from TRBV9 and TRBJ1-2; 9 bases agree with TRBD1. Unmatched junction bases numbered 10, after V lost 2 bases and J lost 5 bases. CDR1 and CDR2 (germline): SGDLS, YYNGEE. The CDR3 extends over 16 amino acids. CDR3 nucleotides: TGTGCCAGCAGCGTCTCTTCAGGGACAGGGTATTATGGCTACACCTTC. Translating gives CASSVSSGTGYYGYTF. Drawing the rest from reference TRBV9 and TRBJ1-2, the complete variable domain is DSGVTQTPKHLITATGQRVTLRCSPRSGDLSVYWYQQSLDQGLQFLIQYYNGEERAKGNILERFSAQQFPDLHSELNLSSLELGDSALYFCASSVSSGTGYYGYTFGSGTRLTVV.

The chain couples TRBV28 to TRBJ2-5; D might be TRBD2 (6 bases). Trimming left V 6 bases short and J 0 bases short, with 23 bases between. The CDR3 covers 18 residues. Germline values: CDR1 MDHEN, CDR2 SYDVKM. CDR3 nucleotide sequence: TGTGCCAGCAGCCACGATCTGGGTAGCGGTCTCAACCAAGAGACCCAGTACTTC. It encodes CASSHDLGSGLNQETQYF.